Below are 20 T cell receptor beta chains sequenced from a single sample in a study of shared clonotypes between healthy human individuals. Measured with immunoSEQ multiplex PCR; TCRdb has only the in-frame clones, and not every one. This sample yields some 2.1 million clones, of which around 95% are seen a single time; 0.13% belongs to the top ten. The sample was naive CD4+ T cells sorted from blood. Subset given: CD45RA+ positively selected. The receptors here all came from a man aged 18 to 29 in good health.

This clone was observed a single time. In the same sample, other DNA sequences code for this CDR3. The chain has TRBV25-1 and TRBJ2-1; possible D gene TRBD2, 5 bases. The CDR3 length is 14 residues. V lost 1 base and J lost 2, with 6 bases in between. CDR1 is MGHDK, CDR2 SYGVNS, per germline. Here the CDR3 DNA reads TGTGCCAGCAGTGAATCCGGGACCTACAATGAGCAGTTCTTC. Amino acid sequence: CASSESGTYNEQFF.

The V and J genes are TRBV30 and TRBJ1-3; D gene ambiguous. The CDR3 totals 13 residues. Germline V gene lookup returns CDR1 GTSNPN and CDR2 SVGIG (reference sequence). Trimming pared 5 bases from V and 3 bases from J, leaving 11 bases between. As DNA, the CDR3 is TGTGCCTGGGGAAGAGTCAATGGAAACACCATATATTTT. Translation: CAWGRVNGNTIYF.

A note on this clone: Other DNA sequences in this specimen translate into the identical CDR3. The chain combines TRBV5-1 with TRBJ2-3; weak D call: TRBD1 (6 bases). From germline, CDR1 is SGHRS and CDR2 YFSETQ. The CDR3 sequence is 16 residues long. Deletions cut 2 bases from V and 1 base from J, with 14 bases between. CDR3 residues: CASSLSLAGGTDTQYF. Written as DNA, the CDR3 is TGCGCCAGCAGCTTAAGTCTGGCAGGGGGCACAGATACGCAGTATTTT.

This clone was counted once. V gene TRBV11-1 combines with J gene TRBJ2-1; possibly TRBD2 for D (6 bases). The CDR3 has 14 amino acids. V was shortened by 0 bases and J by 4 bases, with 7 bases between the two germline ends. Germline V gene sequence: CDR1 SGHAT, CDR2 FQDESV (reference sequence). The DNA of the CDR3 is TGTGCCAGCAGCTTAGCGGGGGGATACAATGAGCAGTTCTTC. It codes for CASSLAGGYNEQFF.

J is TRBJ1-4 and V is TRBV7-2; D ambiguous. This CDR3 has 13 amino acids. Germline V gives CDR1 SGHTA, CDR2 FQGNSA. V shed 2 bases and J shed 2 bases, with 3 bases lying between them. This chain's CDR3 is CASSLLTNEKLFF. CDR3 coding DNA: TGTGCCAGCAGCTTACTTACTAATGAAAAACTGTTTTTT.

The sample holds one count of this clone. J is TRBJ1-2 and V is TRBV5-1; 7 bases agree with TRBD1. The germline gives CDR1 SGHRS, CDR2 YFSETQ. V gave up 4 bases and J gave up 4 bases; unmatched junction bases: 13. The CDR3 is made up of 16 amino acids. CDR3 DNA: TGCGCCAGCAGCCCTATTTCCGGGACAGAGGGCTATGGCTACACCTTC. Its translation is CASSPISGTEGYGYTF.

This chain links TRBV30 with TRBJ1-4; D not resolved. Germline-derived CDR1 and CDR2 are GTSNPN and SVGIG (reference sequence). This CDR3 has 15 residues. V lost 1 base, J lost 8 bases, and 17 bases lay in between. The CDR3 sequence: CAWSGSAVGEEKLFF. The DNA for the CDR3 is TGTGCCTGGAGTGGGTCTGCAGTCGGGGAAGAAAAACTGTTTTTT.

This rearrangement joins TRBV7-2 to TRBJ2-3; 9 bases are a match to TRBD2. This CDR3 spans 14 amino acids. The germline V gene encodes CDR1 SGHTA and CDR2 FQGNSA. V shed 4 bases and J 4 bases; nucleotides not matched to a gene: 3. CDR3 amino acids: CASSSRTSADTQYF. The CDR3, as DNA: TGTGCCAGCAGCTCGCGGACTAGCGCAGATACGCAGTATTTT.

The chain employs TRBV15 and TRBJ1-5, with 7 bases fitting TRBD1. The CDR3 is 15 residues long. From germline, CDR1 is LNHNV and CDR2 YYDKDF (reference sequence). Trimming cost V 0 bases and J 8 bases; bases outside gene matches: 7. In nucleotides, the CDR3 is TGTGCCACCAGCAGAGATGGACAGGTAGAGGAGCCCCAGCATTTT. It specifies CATSRDGQVEEPQHF.

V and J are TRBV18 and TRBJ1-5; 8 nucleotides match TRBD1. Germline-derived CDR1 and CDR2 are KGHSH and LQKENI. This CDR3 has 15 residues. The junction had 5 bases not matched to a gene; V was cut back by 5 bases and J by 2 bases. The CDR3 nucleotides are TGTGCCAGCTCAACGGACAGGGTAGGCAATCAGCCCCAGCATTTT. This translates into CASSTDRVGNQPQHF.

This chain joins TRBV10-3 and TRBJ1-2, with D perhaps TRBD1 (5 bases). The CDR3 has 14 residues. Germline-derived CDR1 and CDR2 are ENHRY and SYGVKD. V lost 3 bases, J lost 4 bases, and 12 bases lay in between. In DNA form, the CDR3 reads TGTGCCATCAGTGACCGACGGGACGCCTATGGCTACACCTTC. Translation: CAISDRRDAYGYTF.

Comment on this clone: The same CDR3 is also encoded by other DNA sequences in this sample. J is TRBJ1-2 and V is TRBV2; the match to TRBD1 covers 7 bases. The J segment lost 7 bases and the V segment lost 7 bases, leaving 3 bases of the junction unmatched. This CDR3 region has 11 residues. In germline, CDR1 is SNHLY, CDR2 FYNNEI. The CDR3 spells CASTNRGGYTF. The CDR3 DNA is TGTGCCAGCACTAACAGGGGTGGCTACACCTTC.

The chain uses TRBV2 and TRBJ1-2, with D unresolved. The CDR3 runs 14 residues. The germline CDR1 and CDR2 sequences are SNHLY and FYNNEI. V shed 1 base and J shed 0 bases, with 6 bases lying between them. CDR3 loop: CASSEDGSNYGYTF. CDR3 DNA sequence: TGTGCCAGCAGTGAAGACGGTTCTAACTATGGCTACACCTTC.

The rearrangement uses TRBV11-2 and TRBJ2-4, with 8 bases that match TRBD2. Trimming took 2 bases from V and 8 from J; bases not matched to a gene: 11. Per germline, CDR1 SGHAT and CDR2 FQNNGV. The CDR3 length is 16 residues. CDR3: CASSLTGGGFEDIQYF. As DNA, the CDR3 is TGTGCCAGCAGCTTAACAGGCGGGGGGTTTGAAGACATTCAGTACTTC.

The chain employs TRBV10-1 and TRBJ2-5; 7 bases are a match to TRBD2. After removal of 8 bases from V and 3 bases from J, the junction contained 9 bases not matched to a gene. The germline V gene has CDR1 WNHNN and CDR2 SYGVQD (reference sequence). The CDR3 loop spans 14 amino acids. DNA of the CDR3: TGCGCCAGCCATCCCCCGGGGGGTGAAGAGACCCAGTACTTC. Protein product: CASHPPGGEETQYF.

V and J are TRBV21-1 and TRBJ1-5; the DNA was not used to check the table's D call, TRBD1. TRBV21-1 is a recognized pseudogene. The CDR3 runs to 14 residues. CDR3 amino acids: CASSKWTGSQPQHF. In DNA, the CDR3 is TGTGCCAGCAGCAAATGGACAGGTTCCCAGCCCCAGCATTTT.

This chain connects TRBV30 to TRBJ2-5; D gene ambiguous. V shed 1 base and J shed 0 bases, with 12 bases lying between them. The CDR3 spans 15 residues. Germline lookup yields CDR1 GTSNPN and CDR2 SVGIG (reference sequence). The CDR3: CAWSAPRGYQETQYF. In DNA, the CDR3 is TGTGCCTGGAGTGCACCCCGCGGATACCAAGAGACCCAGTACTTC.

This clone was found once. The CDR3 sequence is CASSQPPGGYTF. The CDR3 DNA reads TGCGCCAGCAGTCAACCACCTGGTGGCTACACCTTC. J is TRBJ1-2 and V is TRBV23-1; D gene unclear. TRBV23-1 is treated as an ORF (open reading frame) with a function not yet certain. This CDR3 is 12 amino acids long. V was shortened by 2 bases and J by 7 bases, with 8 bases between the two germline ends.

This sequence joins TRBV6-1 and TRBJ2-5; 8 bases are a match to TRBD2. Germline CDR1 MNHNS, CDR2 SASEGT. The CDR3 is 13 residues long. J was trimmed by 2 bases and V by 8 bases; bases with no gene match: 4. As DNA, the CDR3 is TGTGCCAGCTTGGGACTAGTACAAGAGACCCAGTACTTC. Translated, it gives CASLGLVQETQYF.

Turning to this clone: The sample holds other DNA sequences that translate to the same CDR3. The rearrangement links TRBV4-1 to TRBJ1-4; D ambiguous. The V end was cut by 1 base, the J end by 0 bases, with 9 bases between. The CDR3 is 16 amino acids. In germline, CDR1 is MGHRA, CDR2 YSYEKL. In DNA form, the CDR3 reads TGCGCCAGCAGCCAAGGGGGAACAGCAACTAATGAAAAACTGTTTTTT. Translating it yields CASSQGGTATNEKLFF.